The 22 T cell receptor beta chains in this list originate from one sample, sequenced in a study of shared clonotypes between healthy human individuals (dated by TCRdb to 2018 to 2021). The method behind the library was the immunoSEQ multiplex PCR assay. TCRdb limited this immuneACCESS table to in-frame rearrangements with V and J called. A share of clones is missing; checked studies link under half to unresolved V genes, and the rest is unexplained. In this sample the table shows 450,000 to 550,000 clones, 70% to 80% of which occur a single time. The ten top clones hold 10% to 15% of the sample. Material for sequencing was PBMCs. The receptors originated from a woman aged 40 to 55 in good health. Some clones in this sample may be carry-over from other donors' samples.

CDR3 nucleotide sequence: TGTGCCAGCAGTTGGAGGCAGGGGCTGGCGCAGTTCTTC. As protein: CASSWRQGLAQFF. This rearrangement joins TRBV27 to TRBJ2-1, with D perhaps matching TRBD1 (6 bases). The CDR3 is 13 residues long. Trimming stripped 4 bases from V and 12 bases from J, with 16 bases between. Germline CDR1 is MNHEY and CDR2 is SMNVEV (reference sequence).

CDR3 region: CASSPDGTTTDTQYF. As DNA, the CDR3 is TGTGCCAGCAGCCCCGACGGGACCACCACAGATACGCAGTATTTT. The genes are TRBV7-8 and TRBJ2-3, with D tentatively TRBD1 or TRBD2 (5 bases each). Deletions cut 5 bases from V and 2 bases from J, with 14 bases between. CDR1 and CDR2 from the germline V gene are SGHVS and FQNEAQ. The CDR3 has 15 amino acids.

The V and J genes are TRBV6-6 and TRBJ1-2, with D hard to call. CDR1 and CDR2 (germline): MNHNY, SVGAGI (reference sequence). V lost 7 bases and J lost 8, with 11 bases in between. The CDR3 extends over 11 amino acids. The CDR3, as DNA: TGTGCCAGCACCCTACAGTGGGGCTACACCTTC. It codes for CASTLQWGYTF.

This chain's CDR3 is CASSIEFSTFTGELFF. As DNA, the CDR3 is TGTGCCAGTAGTATAGAGTTCAGTACTTTCACCGGGGAGCTGTTTTTT. The gene calls are TRBV19 and TRBJ2-2; D is unclear. The CDR3 has 16 residues. Germline V CDR1 and CDR2: LNHDA, SQIVND (reference sequence). The germline V and J ends were trimmed by 0 bases and 4 bases, with 12 bases remaining between them.

V and J are TRBV5-5 and TRBJ2-7; 8 bases are shared with TRBD1. This CDR3 contains 14 residues. With V trimmed by 3 bases and J by 4 bases, 6 bases remained unmatched. Germline CDR1 is SGHKS and CDR2 is YYEKEE (reference sequence). CDR3 coding DNA: TGTGCCAGCAGCTGGACAGGGCAATCGTACGAGCAGTACTTC. Residues: CASSWTGQSYEQYF.

This clone has just one count. The chain joins TRBV6-1 to TRBJ2-2, with D unresolved. Looked up from germline, CDR1 is MNHNS and CDR2 is SASEGT. Between the trimmed V and J ends, which lost 3 bases and 0 bases, there was a span of 14 bases. The length of the CDR3 is 17 residues. In DNA, the CDR3 is TGTGCCAGCAGTGAGGGTGTGGCCGTCGCGAACACCGGGGAGCTGTTTTTT. Its protein is CASSEGVAVANTGELFF.

The rearrangement uses TRBV10-3 and TRBJ2-1; 12 positions agree with TRBD2. The CDR3 spans 13 residues. Germline V CDR1 and CDR2: ENHRY, SYGVKD. Trimming at V came to 10 bases and at J to 10 bases, leaving 8 bases not matched to a gene. CDR3 in amino acids: CATASGRAWEQFF. In nucleotides, the CDR3 is TGTGCCACCGCTAGCGGGAGGGCCTGGGAGCAGTTCTTC.

This chain links TRBV7-2 with TRBJ1-2; 7 nucleotides line up with TRBD1. V was pared by 5 bases and J by 2 bases, with 8 bases of the junction left unmatched. There are 15 residues in the CDR3. CDR1 and CDR2 from the germline V gene are SGHTA and FQGNSA. The CDR3 DNA reads as TGTGCCAGCAGCCTAAGGACAGGCAACAACTATGGCTACACCTTC. It is translated as CASSLRTGNNYGYTF.

The genes are TRBV28 and TRBJ2-1; D is tentatively TRBD1 or TRBD2 (7 bases each). This CDR3 contains 14 residues. Germline CDR1 and CDR2: MDHEN and SYDVKM. The V end lost 5 bases, the J end lost 8 bases, and 16 bases lay between the germline ends. DNA of the CDR3: TGTGCCAGCAGTCCGATCTCAGGGGGGGATGAGCAGTTCTTC. Its translation: CASSPISGGDEQFF.

The chain uses TRBV6-5 and TRBJ2-4, with D perhaps TRBD1 or TRBD2 (5 bases each). This CDR3 is built from 14 residues. The V gene's germline CDR1 is MNHEY and CDR2 SVGAGI. V shed 6 bases and J shed 4 bases, with 13 bases lying between them. The CDR3 here is CASSSGTVKNIQYF. In DNA, the CDR3 is TGTGCCAGCAGCTCCGGGACGGTAAAAAACATTCAGTACTTC.

V is TRBV7-3 and J is TRBJ2-1; TRBD2 agrees at 10 bases. CDR3 length equals 15 residues. Germline V gives CDR1 SGHTA, CDR2 FQGTGA. Trimming took 2 bases from V and 6 from J; bases not matched to a gene: 4. The CDR3 protein is CASSLWTSGSNEQFF. The CDR3 nucleotides read TGTGCCAGCAGCTTATGGACTAGCGGTTCCAATGAGCAGTTCTTC. Full variable domain (remainder filled in from reference TRBV7-3 and TRBJ2-1): GAGVSQTPSNKVTEKGKYVELRCDPISGHTALYWYRQSLGQGPEFLIYFQGTGAADDSGLPNDRFFAVRPEGSVSTLKIQRTERGDSAVYLCASSLWTSGSNEQFFGPGTRLTVL.

The chain carries TRBV5-1 and TRBJ2-7, with 7 bases aligning to TRBD1. Losses at the gene ends were 4 bases for V and 1 base for J; bases not matched to a gene: 5. CDR3 length: 14 residues. Germline V CDR1 and CDR2: SGHRS, YFSETQ. The CDR3 nucleotides read TGCGCCAGCAGCCAACCGGGACAGTCCTACGAGCAGTACTTC. Translation gives CASSQPGQSYEQYF.

The chain joins TRBV28 to TRBJ2-3; TRBD1 might be the D (6 bases). The V and J ends lost 5 bases and 0 bases respectively, with 15 bases between them. The CDR3 length is 16 residues. The germline gives CDR1 MDHEN, CDR2 SYDVKM. The CDR3 sequence is CASSIIGTISTDTQYF. CDR3 DNA: TGTGCCAGCAGTATCATCGGGACAATTAGCACAGATACGCAGTATTTT.

The chain combines TRBV7-6 with TRBJ2-3; 9 bases fit TRBD1. The V gene's germline CDR1 is SGHVS and CDR2 FNYEAQ. J lost 6 bases, V lost 3 bases, and 10 bases had no gene match. The CDR3 runs to 16 residues. CDR3 nucleotide sequence: TGTGCCAGCAGCTTGGCGCCGGGACAGGGTTGGGATACGCAGTATTTT. Translation gives CASSLAPGQGWDTQYF.

The chain employs TRBV21-1 and TRBJ2-7; TRBD1 is the table's D call, not checked against the DNA. TRBV21-1 is described as a pseudogene. This CDR3 is 15 amino acids long. CDR3 amino acids: CASSKAPGGFYEQYF. The DNA for the CDR3 is TGTGCCAGCAGCAAAGCCCCAGGGGGATTCTACGAGCAGTACTTC.

This clone was detected once. The likely explanation is a read error, given a far larger clone one base away. The V call is TRBV7-9, the J call TRBJ2-1, with 10 bases that match TRBD1. The V and J ends lost 5 bases and 11 bases, in that order; junction bases with no gene match: 15. The germline CDR1 and CDR2 sequences are SEHNR and FQNEAQ (reference sequence). The CDR3 is 16 residues long. The CDR3 loop reads CASSPGPGTGVFKQFF. CDR3 sequence (DNA): TGTGCCAGCAGCCCGGGGCCCGGGACAGGGGTGTTTAAGCAGTTCTTC.

This clone was seen at least ten times. This chain uses TRBV10-3 with TRBJ2-1, with 13 bases that match TRBD2. J gave up 3 bases and V 4 bases, and 12 bases lay outside the gene matches. This CDR3 region has 19 residues. Germline V gives CDR1 ENHRY, CDR2 SYGVKD. CDR3 sequence (DNA): TGTGCCATCAGTGTCGGTCGACTAGCGGGAGGATTTAACTACAATGAGCAGTTCTTC. Encoded protein: CAISVGRLAGGFNYNEQFF.

The V call is TRBV7-3, the J call TRBJ2-2; D is ambiguous. The CDR3 has 16 amino acids. Germline V gene sequence: CDR1 SGHTA, CDR2 FQGTGA. V was trimmed by 6 bases and J by 1 base, leaving 15 bases between them. CDR3 sequence: CASSPSIQKNTGELFF. DNA of the CDR3: TGTGCCAGCAGTCCAAGTATACAAAAGAACACCGGGGAGCTGTTTTTT. The variable domain in full, completed from reference TRBV7-3 and TRBJ2-2, reads GAGVSQTPSNKVTEKGKYVELRCDPISGHTALYWYRQSLGQGPEFLIYFQGTGAADDSGLPNDRFFAVRPEGSVSTLKIQRTERGDSAVYLCASSPSIQKNTGELFFGEGSRLTVL.

The V call is TRBV7-2, the J call TRBJ1-5; D remains ambiguous. Germline CDR1 reads SGHTA; CDR2 reads FQGNSA. Trimming cost V 1 base and J 8 bases, with 15 bases left between them. The CDR3 spans 15 residues. CDR3 nucleotide sequence: TGTGCCAGCAGCTTAGTACATCACATAGCGGAGCCCCAGCATTTT. Amino acid sequence: CASSLVHHIAEPQHF.

V is TRBV19 and J is TRBJ2-3, with a weak D call TRBD1 (6 bases). The V gene's germline CDR1 is LNHDA and CDR2 SQIVND (reference sequence). Deletions cut 1 base from V and 0 bases from J, with 11 bases between. The CDR3 contains 16 residues. The CDR3 spells CASSIGDTPSTDTQYF. CDR3 nucleotide sequence: TGTGCCAGTAGTATAGGGGACACCCCTAGCACAGATACGCAGTATTTT.

J is TRBJ1-2 and V is TRBV18; a possible D gene is TRBD1 (6 bases). Trimming pared 0 bases from V and 3 bases from J, leaving 8 bases between. Germline lookup yields CDR1 KGHSH and CDR2 LQKENI. The CDR3 totals 14 residues. CDR3 nucleotides: TGTGCCAGCTCACCACCTTCAGGGGACTATGGCTACACCTTC. Translation gives CASSPPSGDYGYTF. Based on the CDR3 plus reference TRBV18 and TRBJ1-2, the full variable domain is NAGVMQNPRHLVRRRGQEARLRCSPMKGHSHVYWYRQLPEEGLKFMVYLQKENIIDESGMPKERFSAEFPKEGPSILRIQQVVRGDSAAYFCASSPPSGDYGYTFGSGTRLTVV.

This rearrangement joins TRBV7-8 to TRBJ1-5; a weak D match, TRBD1 (6 bases). V was cut by 5 bases and J by 6 bases, with 11 bases left in between. Germline-derived CDR1 and CDR2 are SGHVS and FQNEAQ. The CDR3 runs to 13 residues. Here the CDR3 DNA reads TGTGCCAGCAGCCAATCAGGGGCTCAGCCCCAGCATTTT. Protein product: CASSQSGAQPQHF.